This TCR beta chain was identified during a study of blood T cell repertoires in COVID-19. The wider study: The United States, Italy and Spain were the sources of the acute and convalescent COVID-19 samples. The cDNA or gDNA used as material had been derived from T cells, B-cell-depleted T cells, or PBMCs.

This table comes from immunoSEQ multiplex PCR, and its TCRdb copy is limited to in-frame clones, with some not included. Of around 160,000 clones listed, approximately 88% were seen once; the top ten hold approximately 1.3%. Germline V gives CDR1 LGHNA, CDR2 YSLEER. The CDR3 spans 19 residues. The V and J ends lost 0 bases and 4 bases, in that order; junction bases with no gene match: 16. Participants came from about 24 US areas, aged roughly 18 to 90 years. The sequence was collected from a woman in her 30s with acute COVID-19. The chain uses TRBV4-3 and TRBJ1-2; 8 bases agree with TRBD1. The sequencing sample was made of PBMCs or T cells enriched from blood (not recorded which). The CDR3 protein is CASSQDQSSWTGIIYGYTF. The DNA for the CDR3 is TGCGCCAGCAGCCAAGATCAGAGTAGCTGGACAGGGATTATCTATGGCTACACCTTC.